This is a list of T cell receptor beta chains from one sample in a study of T cells after yellow fever vaccination. MiXCR, applied by TCRdb to the 5' RACE reads, yields one record per CDR3 protein. The sample yields roughly 500,000 distinct CDR3 sequences, about a fifth seen once. The sequenced sample was PBMCs, obtained 15 days after the yellow fever booster vaccination. These receptors came from a man aged 30-40 years who received the YFV17D yellow fever vaccine. Both conserved end residues are part of each CDR3. Each record gives: clone size, V gene, J gene, D gene, CDR3 DNA, CDR3 protein. A D gene is named only where the DNA matches it firmly. Size tells how often a clone was seen (once, few, many) or the class of an expanded clone, and some rows leave it out.

few	TRBV7-2	TRBJ2-5	.	TGTGCCAGCAGCTTAGTTTTGGCTCCCGGGGCCCAGTACTTC	CASSLVLAPGAQYF
few	TRBV23-1	TRBJ2-5	.	TGCGCCAAAGGACAGAAACAAGAGACCCAGTACTTC	CAKGQKQETQYF
.	TRBV6-2/TRBV6-3	TRBJ2-3	.	TGTGCCAGCAGTGACGCCTATACGCAGTATTTT	CASSDAYTQYF
.	TRBV20-1	TRBJ2-5	.	TGCAGTGCTGCCACAGGGACCGCCCTAGAGACCCAGTACTTC	CSAATGTALETQYF
.	TRBV7-3	TRBJ2-1	.	TGTGCCAGCAGTAAAAACATGTTGACATCTTCCTACAATGAGCAGTTCTTC	CASSKNMLTSSYNEQFF
.	TRBV27	TRBJ2-7	TRBD2	TGTGCCAGCATGGTAGCGGGAGGTTCTCCCGAGCAGTACTTC	CASMVAGGSPEQYF
many	TRBV9	TRBJ1-4	TRBD1	TGTGCCAGCAGCTTGTCGACAGGGGAAAATGAAAAACTGTTTTTT	CASSLSTGENEKLFF
.	TRBV5-1	TRBJ1-2	TRBD1	TGCGCCAGCAGCTTGGCCGCAGGGGGCGACGGCTACACCTTC	CASSLAAGGDGYTF
few	TRBV12-3/TRBV12-4	TRBJ2-5	.	TGTGCCAGCAGTTTAAGACTAGTAGAGACCCAGTACTTC	CASSLRLVETQYF
few	TRBV10-3	TRBJ2-5	TRBD2	TGTGCCATCAGTGACCTTAGCGGGAGGGAGGAGACCCAGTACTTC	CAISDLSGREETQYF
.	TRBV28	TRBJ1-5	.	TGTGCCATAGGCTTCCCCCATCAGCCCCAGCATTTT	CAIGFPHQPQHF
many	TRBV27	TRBJ2-1	TRBD2	TGTGCCAGCAGTCCTAGCGGGAGTATCTACAATGAGCAGTTCTTC	CASSPSGSIYNEQFF
few	TRBV29-1	TRBJ2-1	.	TGCAGCGTTGCGGATGAGCAGTTCTTC	CSVADEQFF
few	TRBV9	TRBJ2-1	TRBD2	TGTGCCAGCAGCGAGCGGGAGGCCCGTAGCAATGAGCAGTTCTTC	CASSEREARSNEQFF
.	TRBV7-2	TRBJ2-3	.	TGTGCCAGCCTTAGCGTCCCGTTGACAGATACGCAGTATTTT	CASLSVPLTDTQYF
few	TRBV20-1	TRBJ1-6	.	TGCAGTGCTAGAACCGGGACCGTCAATTCACCCCTCCACTTT	CSARTGTVNSPLHF
.	TRBV12-3/TRBV12-4	TRBJ2-1	TRBD2	TGTGCCAGCCGACCCGGGACTACCAACAATGAGCAGTTCTTC	CASRPGTTNNEQFF
few	TRBV24-1	TRBJ2-3	TRBD2	TGTGCCACCAGTGATCCAGCGGGAGGGACAGATACGCAGTATTTT	CATSDPAGGTDTQYF
few	TRBV10-3	TRBJ1-2	TRBD1	TGTGCCATCAGTGAGTCTATGACAGGGAACTATGGCTACACCTTC	CAISESMTGNYGYTF
.	TRBV20-1	TRBJ2-7	TRBD1	TGCAGTGCTCATCCGGGACAGGGGGCTTACGAGCAGTACTTC	CSAHPGQGAYEQYF
.	TRBV7-2	TRBJ2-7	.	TGTGCCAGCAGCCCTGTGGGGAAGTACGAGCAGTACTTC	CASSPVGKYEQYF
few	TRBV6-1	TRBJ2-2	TRBD1	TGTGCCAGCAGAGGACAGGGGCTAAACACCGGGGAGCTGTTTTTT	CASRGQGLNTGELFF
few	TRBV7-3	TRBJ2-5	.	TGTGCCAGCAGCTTAACCGGAAATCAGTGGGAGACCCAGTACTTC	CASSLTGNQWETQYF
.	TRBV12-3/TRBV12-4	TRBJ2-2	.	TGTGCCAGCAGCAAAGACAGTGCGGGCGGGGAGCTGTTTTTT	CASSKDSAGGELFF
few	TRBV7-9	TRBJ2-1	TRBD2	TGTGCCAGCACTATACCGGGAGGGCCTTACAATGAGCAGTTCTTC	CASTIPGGPYNEQFF
.	TRBV6-2/TRBV6-3	TRBJ2-1	.	TGTGCCAGCAGGGAGACCTACAATGAGCAGTTCTTC	CASRETYNEQFF
few	TRBV5-6	TRBJ2-6	.	TGTGCCAGCAGTTGGGGGACAGGGACTAGCTCTGGGGCCAACGTCCTGACTTTC	CASSWGTGTSSGANVLTF
few	TRBV20-1	TRBJ2-1	TRBD2	TGCAGTGACAGTAGCGGGGCTTCCTACAATGAGCAGTTCTTC	CSDSSGASYNEQFF
few	TRBV6-5	TRBJ2-7	.	TGTGCCAGCAAGGCTAGCGACTACGAGCAGTACTTC	CASKASDYEQYF
few	TRBV10-3	TRBJ2-3	.	TGTGCCATCGGCGTAGAGGCGGGAGATACGCAGTATTTT	CAIGVEAGDTQYF
.	TRBV28	TRBJ1-4	.	TGTGCCAGCAGTCAGACAGGCGTTGCAACTAATGAAAAACTGTTTTTT	CASSQTGVATNEKLFF
.	TRBV5-1	TRBJ2-5	.	TGCGCCAGCAGCTCCTCACTACCAGGGGCCTATTCCCAAGAGACCCAGTACTTC	CASSSSLPGAYSQETQYF
.	TRBV7-2	TRBJ2-5	TRBD2	TGTGCCAGCAGCTCCGGTAGCGGGAGGGCCACAGAGACCCAGTACTTC	CASSSGSGRATETQYF
few	TRBV12-3/TRBV12-4	TRBJ2-7	TRBD2	TGTGCCAGCAGGTTTTCTAGCGGGAGTTTTGACGAGCAGTACTTC	CASRFSSGSFDEQYF
few	TRBV24-1	TRBJ1-2	TRBD1	TGTGCCACCAGTGATCCTGGACAGGGAGGCTACACCTTC	CATSDPGQGGYTF
.	TRBV4-3	TRBJ2-7	TRBD1	TGCGCCAGCAGCCAGCGCGGGACAGGTCTGTACTTC	CASSQRGTGLYF
few	TRBV6-2/TRBV6-3	TRBJ2-7	TRBD2	TGTGCCAGCAAGCCAGTAGCGGGAGCGGAGTACGAGCAGTACTTC	CASKPVAGAEYEQYF
.	TRBV5-4	TRBJ2-7	.	TGTGCCAGCAGCCAAGGGATATACTACGAGCAGTACTTC	CASSQGIYYEQYF
.	TRBV6-2/TRBV6-3	TRBJ2-1	TRBD2	TGTGCCAGCACCAAGGGAGGGGCACCATACAATGAGCAGTTCTTC	CASTKGGAPYNEQFF
.	TRBV3-1	TRBJ2-2	.	TGTGCCAGCAGCCAGGCTACAAACACCGGGGAGCTGTTTTTT	CASSQATNTGELFF